These T cell receptor beta chains were read from a single sample in a study of cytomegalovirus exposure and HLA in healthy donors. Data came from immunoSEQ multiplex PCR; TCRdb stores just in-frame clones and leaves some out. The sample lists around 150,000 clones, 65% to 90% occurring once. The sequencing sample was made of PBMCs. These receptors all come from a woman between 18 and 29 years old in good health and CMV-seronegative. Each CDR3 is given with its conserved first and last residue. The D gene is left open where the match is weak. Some rows mark clone size as missing; the rest say once, few, many or name a class of expanded clone.

abundance	j_gene	d_gene	v_gene	CDR3nt	CDR3aa
.	TRBJ2-2	TRBD2	TRBV10-1	TGCGCCAGCTCGGCGGGAGCGAACACCGGGGAGCTGTTTTTT	CASSAGANTGELFF
once	TRBJ1-6	.	TRBV4-1	TGCGCCAGCAGCCAATTCGCGGCCAATTCACCCCTCCACTTT	CASSQFAANSPLHF
.	TRBJ2-6	.	TRBV6-1	TGTGCCAGCAGGGAGTACACCTCTGGGGCCAACGTCCTGACTTTC	CASREYTSGANVLTF
.	TRBJ2-3	.	TRBV7-2	TGTGCCAGCAGCTTAGCGCAGGCGGGTCTGGATACGCAGTATTTT	CASSLAQAGLDTQYF
.	TRBJ2-1	.	TRBV18	TGTGCCAGCACCGACTTACAAGGCAATGAGCAGTTCTTC	CASTDLQGNEQFF
.	TRBJ1-2	.	TRBV18	TGTGCCAGCTCACCTCCCCAGGGAGGGGACTATGGCTACACCTTC	CASSPPQGGDYGYTF
.	TRBJ2-7	TRBD2	TRBV5-4	TGTGCCAGCAGCCGTGGCCCCGGGGGGGCATCGGGGGAGCAGTACTTC	CASSRGPGGASGEQYF
.	TRBJ2-5	TRBD2	TRBV4-1	TGCGCCAGCAGCCAAGCGGTAGGGACTAACGCGGAGACCCAGTACTTC	CASSQAVGTNAETQYF
few	TRBJ2-5	.	TRBV2	TGTGCCAGCGATGGGCAGGGGGGAGAGACCCAGTACTTC	CASDGQGGETQYF
.	TRBJ1-4	TRBD1	TRBV30	TGTGCCTGGAGTGGGACAGGGGTGAATGAAAAACTGTTTTTT	CAWSGTGVNEKLFF
once	TRBJ2-7	.	TRBV6-5	TGTGCCAGCCGGTCGATGGGCGTTTCCCCCAGCTTC	CASRSMGVSPSF
.	TRBJ2-3	.	TRBV5-1	TGCGCCAGCAGCTCGCTACAGGGAGTAAGGGCAGATACGCAGTATTTT	CASSSLQGVRADTQYF
.	TRBJ2-5	.	TRBV19	TGTGCCAGTAGTGGGCGCAGAGAGACCCAGTACTTC	CASSGRRETQYF
once	TRBJ1-4	.	TRBV5-1	TGCGCCAGCAGCTTGTTAGCGTCCGGGAACAAAGAACTGTTTTTT	CASSLLASGNKELFF
.	TRBJ2-7	TRBD1	TRBV10-3	TGTGCCATCAGTGCCGGACAGGACGAGCAGTACTTC	CAISAGQDEQYF
.	TRBJ1-1	.	TRBV29-1	TGCAGCGTTCGTAGCTCCGCTGAAGCTTTCTTT	CSVRSSAEAFF
.	TRBJ1-2	.	TRBV5-4	TGTGCCAGCAGCTCCCCCCGGGAATTCGACTATGGCTACACCTTC	CASSSPREFDYGYTF
once	TRBJ2-7	TRBD1	TRBV19	TGTGCCAGTAGTCAACGGACAGGGGGCTTCGACGAGCAGTACTTC	CASSQRTGGFDEQYF
once	TRBJ2-1	.	TRBV19	TGTGCCAGTAGCCTCTGGCTGTGGAATGAGCAGTTCTTC	CASSLWLWNEQFF
.	TRBJ1-2	TRBD1	TRBV6-4	TGTGCCAGCAGTGGAGACAGGGGGCTTTCGGGGTACACCTTC	CASSGDRGLSGYTF
few	TRBJ2-5	.	TRBV29-1	TGCAGCGTCCAGTCCACAGAGACCCAGTACTTC	CSVQSTETQYF
once	TRBJ2-3	TRBD2	TRBV7-2	TGTGCCAGCAGCTTAGAGGCGGGAGCGGCAGATACGCAGTATTTT	CASSLEAGAADTQYF
.	TRBJ2-5	TRBD1	TRBV6-5	TGTGCCAGCAGTCGACAGGGAAAGACCCAGTACTTC	CASSRQGKTQYF
.	TRBJ1-2	.	TRBV2	TGTGCCAGCAGTGCCCAAGGAGAAAACTATGGCTACACCTTC	CASSAQGENYGYTF
.	TRBJ2-7	.	TRBV4-3	TGCGCCAGCAGCCAAGAAAGGAGGGCCCCATCTTACGAGCAGTACTTC	CASSQERRAPSYEQYF
.	TRBJ1-1	.	TRBV6-6	TGTGCCAGCAGGTCTCACGCGGGCGAAGGGGCTTTCTTT	CASRSHAGEGAFF
.	TRBJ1-3	TRBD1	TRBV30	TGTGCCTGGGGACAGGGCAGCACCATATATTTT	CAWGQGSTIYF
few	TRBJ1-4	.	TRBV6-1	TGTGCCAGCAAGTGGACAGAAGGCGAAAAACTGTTTTTT	CASKWTEGEKLFF
few	TRBJ1-5	.	TRBV13	TGTGCCAGCAGCTTAGTAAATCAGCCCCAGCATTTT	CASSLVNQPQHF
.	TRBJ1-2	TRBD1	TRBV4-1	TGCGCCAGCAGCCAAGTAAAACAGGGGGCAGATGGCTACACCTTC	CASSQVKQGADGYTF
.	TRBJ1-2	TRBD1	TRBV5-4	TGTGCCAGCAGCTCACAAGGGGGCGACTATGGCTACACCTTC	CASSSQGGDYGYTF
.	TRBJ1-5	TRBD1	TRBV18	TGTGCCAGCTCCGGGACAGGGGATCAGCCCCAGCATTTT	CASSGTGDQPQHF
.	TRBJ1-2	TRBD1	TRBV9	TGTGCCAGCAGCGTAGAAGACAGGGTCGGCTATGGCTACACCTTC	CASSVEDRVGYGYTF
.	TRBJ2-1	.	TRBV6-5	TGTGCCAGCAGCCCCGGGTTGGGGAGTATAAATGAGCAGTTCTTC	CASSPGLGSINEQFF
.	TRBJ1-1	.	TRBV6-1	TGTGCCAGCAGTGAAGCCGGGGGAAGTGAAGCTTTCTTT	CASSEAGGSEAFF
.	TRBJ1-1	TRBD1	TRBV5-6	TGTGCCAGCAGCACATCCCCAGGGGGCGCAGGTCCTGAAGCTTTCTTT	CASSTSPGGAGPEAFF
.	TRBJ2-7	.	TRBV29-1	TGCAGCGTCTTTGAGGTGAGCTCCTACGAGCAGTACTTC	CSVFEVSSYEQYF
.	TRBJ1-2	.	TRBV10-3	TGTGCCATCAGTGTTTCAGGAAACTATGGCTACACCTTC	CAISVSGNYGYTF
.	TRBJ2-5	TRBD1	TRBV5-1	TGCGCCAGCAGCTTTGGACAGGGACAAGAGACCCAGTACTTC	CASSFGQGQETQYF
.	TRBJ1-1	.	TRBV6-1	TGTGCCAGCAGTGAACCGGACGGGATGAACACTGAAGCTTTCTTT	CASSEPDGMNTEAFF
.	TRBJ2-5	TRBD1	TRBV4-2	TGTGCCAGCAGCCCCGGAGCGGGGACAGGGGGACAAGAGACCCAGTACTTC	CASSPGAGTGGQETQYF
.	TRBJ2-3	TRBD2	TRBV19	TGTGCCAGTCGGGAGGGCCAGGGAGATACGCAGTATTTT	CASREGQGDTQYF
once	TRBJ1-6	.	TRBV2	TGTGCCAGCACCCCAGGGCAGAATTCACCCCTCCACTTT	CASTPGQNSPLHF
many	TRBJ1-2	.	TRBV27	TGTGCCAGCAGCCGCACAGGGCTTCGTGGCTACACCTTC	CASSRTGLRGYTF
.	TRBJ1-1	.	TRBV5-1	TGCGCCAGCAGCAGGACATACGACAGGTCGAACACTGAAGCTTTCTTT	CASSRTYDRSNTEAFF
.	TRBJ1-2	.	TRBV6-5	TGTGCCAGCAGTTACAATCAAGCGGGGGTGAACTATGGCTACACCTTC	CASSYNQAGVNYGYTF